Reported below is one T cell receptor (beta chain). These data belong to a study of cytotoxic CD8 clonotypes in ibrutinib-treated CLL. Per germline, CDR1 MNHEY and CDR2 SVGAGI. This CDR3 is built from 13 residues. V was trimmed by 6 bases and J by 0 bases, leaving 9 bases between them. Clones were read by immunoSEQ multiplex PCR, and TCRdb kept only the in-frame ones, dropping some. The data contain approximately 150,000 clones, approximately 80% of them singletons. The sequence was obtained from a human donor with chronic lymphocytic leukemia. The sequencing used PBMCs, collected after 24 months of ibrutinib treatment. The V call is TRBV6-5, the J call TRBJ2-7, with no clear D. The CDR3 nucleotides read TGTGCCAGCAGGATGGGGATCTCCTACGAGCAGTACTTC. Its translation: CASRMGISYEQYF.